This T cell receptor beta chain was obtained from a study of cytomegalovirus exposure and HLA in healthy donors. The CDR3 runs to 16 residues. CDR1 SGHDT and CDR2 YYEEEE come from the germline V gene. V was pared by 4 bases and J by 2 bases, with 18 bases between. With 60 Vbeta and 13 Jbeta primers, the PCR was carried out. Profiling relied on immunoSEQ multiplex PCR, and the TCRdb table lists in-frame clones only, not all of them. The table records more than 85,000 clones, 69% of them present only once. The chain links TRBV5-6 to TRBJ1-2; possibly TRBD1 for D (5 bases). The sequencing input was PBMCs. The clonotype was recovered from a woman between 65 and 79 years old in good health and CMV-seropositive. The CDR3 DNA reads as TGTGCCAGCAGCCAGCCTAACCGGGGGGGGAACTATGGCTACACCTTC. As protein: CASSQPNRGGNYGYTF.